Presented here are 3 T cell receptor beta chains from one specimen sequenced in a study of OX40 agonist ivuxolimab in advanced cancers. Library construction relied on the immunoSEQ multiplex PCR assay. Here the immuneACCESS table is served through TCRdb, limited to in-frame sequences with V and J called. Missing clones are a known gap in these copies; in checked studies unresolved V genes cover under half, and the rest lacks a known reason. The sample contains about 69,000 clones, 80% to 95% of them found a single time. The ten most abundant clones make up 0.25% to 0.3% of the sample. The sample consisted of CD4+ or CD8+ T cells sorted from blood, taken in a trial of the OX40 agonist ivuxolimab. The source is an adult with an advanced solid tumor such as melanoma, head and neck, liver or kidney cancer.

V and J are TRBV2 and TRBJ2-7, with 8 bases that match TRBD1. The CDR3 is 15 residues long. Germline V CDR1 and CDR2: SNHLY, FYNNEI. Trimming removed 6 bases from V and 6 bases from J; junction bases left unmatched: 13. CDR3 amino acids: CASRNWDRNPPEQYF. The CDR3 DNA is TGTGCCAGCAGGAACTGGGACAGGAACCCCCCCGAGCAGTACTTC.

The chain combines TRBV20-1 with TRBJ2-7; TRBD2 aligns across 9 bases. Germline V gene lookup returns CDR1 DFQATT and CDR2 SNEGSKA (reference sequence). The CDR3 covers 11 residues. Here the CDR3 DNA reads TGCAGCGGACTAGCGTTCTACGAGCAGTACTTC. Translated, it gives CSGLAFYEQYF.

This chain joins TRBV5-1 and TRBJ1-3, with 9 bases lining up with TRBD1. V was pared by 2 bases and J by 0 bases, with 6 bases of the junction left unmatched. CDR1 SGHRS and CDR2 YFSETQ come from the germline V gene. The CDR3 contains 17 residues. The CDR3 coding sequence is TGCGCCAGCAGCTTACAGGGGGCAACGTCCTCTGGAAACACCATATATTTT. It translates to CASSLQGATSSGNTIYF.